These 14 T cell receptor beta chains share one sample of origin, sequenced in a study of cytotoxic CD8 clonotypes in ibrutinib-treated CLL. Generated by immunoSEQ multiplex PCR, the TCRdb table keeps only in-frame clones and is missing some. The sample consists of more than 110,000 clones, 80% of them appearing once. The sequencing here drew on PBMCs, taken after 36 months of ibrutinib treatment. All receptors come from a human donor with chronic lymphocytic leukemia.

V gene TRBV19 combines with J gene TRBJ1-6; 7 bases align to TRBD1. The CDR3 length is 16 residues. In germline, CDR1 is LNHDA, CDR2 SQIVND (reference sequence). The ends lost 6 bases at V and 9 bases at J; junction bases unmatched: 14. CDR3 sequence (DNA): TGTGCCAGTAGCAAAACCTCCGGGACAGTTGGTTCACCCCTCCACTTT. Protein: CASSKTSGTVGSPLHF.

This chain connects TRBV19 to TRBJ2-7, with D perhaps being TRBD1 or TRBD2 (5 bases each). Between the trimmed V and J ends, which lost 5 bases and 3 bases, there was a span of 14 bases. The CDR3 consists of 14 residues. CDR1 is LNHDA and CDR2 is SQIVND in the germline V gene (reference sequence). The CDR3 here is CASSVRDGHYEQYF. The CDR3 nucleotides read TGTGCCAGTAGTGTCCGGGACGGACACTACGAGCAGTACTTC. The full variable domain, completed using reference TRBV19 and TRBJ2-7, is DGGITQSPKYLFRKEGQNVTLSCEQNLNHDAMYWYRQDPGQGLRLIYYSQIVNDFQKGDIAEGYSVSREKKESFPLTVTSAQKNPTAFYLCASSVRDGHYEQYFGPGTRLTVT.

The rearrangement links TRBV28 to TRBJ1-6; D remains unclear. Trimming took off 5 bases at V and 7 bases at J, with 15 bases between the two ends. The CDR3 runs to 15 residues. The germline V gene encodes CDR1 MDHEN and CDR2 SYDVKM. The CDR3 nucleotides are TGTGCCAGCAGTCCACTATCGGGGATAAATTCACCCCTCCACTTT. Its translation is CASSPLSGINSPLHF.

This chain connects TRBV4-1 to TRBJ2-5; TRBD2 aligns across 8 bases. Germline CDR1 reads MGHRA; CDR2 reads YSYEKL. The CDR3 length is 17 residues. J was trimmed by 4 bases and V by 0 bases; bases with no gene match: 10. The CDR3 region is CASSQDFFAGGPETQYF. The CDR3 region has the DNA TGCGCCAGCAGCCAAGATTTCTTTGCGGGGGGACCAGAGACCCAGTACTTC.

V usage is TRBV9 and J usage is TRBJ2-3; D possibly corresponds to TRBD2 (7 bases). Trimming cost V 3 bases and J 4 bases, with 18 bases left between them. Germline CDR1 and CDR2: SGDLS and YYNGEE. This CDR3 has 16 residues. The CDR3 sequence is CASSALGGYRADTQYF. CDR3 nucleotides: TGTGCCAGCAGCGCACTGGGAGGGTACAGGGCAGATACGCAGTATTTT.

V usage is TRBV7-9 and J usage is TRBJ1-5; D gene unclear. CDR1 and CDR2 from the germline V gene are SEHNR and FQNEAQ (reference sequence). V was shortened by 0 bases and J by 6 bases, with 3 bases between the two germline ends. This CDR3 is 12 amino acids long. As DNA, the CDR3 is TGTGCCAGCAGCTTAGCTGCTCAGCCCCAGCATTTT. The encoded protein is CASSLAAQPQHF.

This chain joins TRBV10-3 and TRBJ2-7, with TRBD2 as a possible D gene (5 bases). Trimming took 8 bases from V and 3 from J, leaving 11 bases between them. CDR1 and CDR2 from the germline V gene are ENHRY and SYGVKD. The CDR3 contains 12 residues. CDR3 nucleotide sequence: TGTGCCATCGTTGGGAGAAACTACGAGCAGTACTTC. This gives the protein CAIVGRNYEQYF.

The chain combines TRBV6-5 with TRBJ2-7; tentatively, D is TRBD1 (6 bases). CDR1 and CDR2 from the germline V gene are MNHEY and SVGAGI. This CDR3 comprises 16 residues. V shed 2 bases and J shed 2 bases, with 16 bases lying between them. CDR3 coding DNA: TGTGCCAGCAGTTACAGTTACAGGGCCGCCACCTACGAGCAGTACTTC. Amino acids: CASSYSYRAATYEQYF.

The chain employs TRBV6-1 and TRBJ2-7; weak D call: TRBD2 (7 bases). Trimming left V 6 bases short and J 4 bases short, with 10 bases between. The CDR3 length is 12 residues. CDR1 and CDR2 from the germline V gene are MNHNS and SASEGT. The CDR3 bases are TGTGCCAGCAGAGGGGGGGGGTACGAGCAGTACTTC. This codes for CASRGGGYEQYF.

The gene calls are TRBV5-1 and TRBJ1-1; D remains ambiguous. This CDR3 has 17 amino acids. The V gene lost 1 base and the J gene lost 1 base, with 17 bases spanning the gap. Germline V lookup: CDR1 SGHRS, CDR2 YFSETQ. CDR3 coding DNA: TGCGCCAGCAGCTTGTCCTTCCCGGCAGGCTCGAACACTGAAGCTTTCTTT. Its translation: CASSLSFPAGSNTEAFF.

V and J are TRBV7-8 and TRBJ1-6, with 8 bases identical to TRBD1. This CDR3 spans 17 amino acids. The junction had 11 bases not matched to a gene; V was cut back by 0 bases and J by 10 bases. CDR1 SGHVS and CDR2 FQNEAQ come from the germline V gene. This CDR3 is CASSLARAAGGRSPLHF. The DNA for the CDR3 is TGTGCCAGCAGCTTAGCAAGAGCGGCAGGGGGCCGGTCACCCCTCCACTTT.

This rearrangement joins TRBV5-5 to TRBJ2-7; TRBD1 is a possible D gene (5 bases). V was shortened by 1 base and J by 4 bases, with 9 bases between the two germline ends. The germline V gene encodes CDR1 SGHKS and CDR2 YYEKEE (reference sequence). This CDR3 has 13 residues. CDR3 sequence: CASSLYKGYEQYF. The CDR3 nucleotides read TGTGCCAGCAGCTTGTATAAGGGGTACGAGCAGTACTTC.

The rearrangement joins TRBV27 to TRBJ1-2; 7 nucleotides line up with TRBD1. The CDR3 contains 14 residues. CDR1 and CDR2 from the germline V gene are MNHEY and SMNVEV (reference sequence). Trimming at V came to 5 bases and at J to 3 bases, leaving 6 bases not matched to a gene. CDR3 in amino acids: CASSPTGAHYGYTF. The CDR3 DNA sequence: TGTGCCAGCAGTCCTACAGGGGCCCACTATGGCTACACCTTC.

The chain is built from TRBV7-9 and TRBJ2-2; D gene ambiguous. The germline gives CDR1 SEHNR, CDR2 FQNEAQ (reference sequence). The CDR3 loop spans 14 amino acids. Trimming removed 5 bases from V and 6 bases from J, with 13 bases in between. This CDR3 reads CASSLAGSAGELFF. The CDR3 DNA is TGTGCCAGCAGCCTCGCCGGTTCGGCCGGGGAGCTGTTTTTT.